Presented here are 19 T cell receptor beta chains from one specimen sequenced in a study of blood T cell repertoires in COVID-19. Profiling relied on immunoSEQ multiplex PCR, and the TCRdb table lists in-frame clones only, not all of them. In the table there are 45,000 to 65,000 clones, about 88% of which are singletons. The sample consisted of peripheral blood. Receptors originate from an elderly man in a cohort sampled during active COVID-19.

The chain combines TRBV30 with TRBJ2-6, with TRBD1 as a possible D gene (6 bases). V lost 2 bases, J lost 4 bases, and 12 bases lay in between. The CDR3 is 15 residues long. Germline V gene data show CDR1 as GTSNPN and CDR2 as SVGIG (reference sequence). CDR3 coding DNA: TGTGCCTGGAGTCTCGGACAGCCCGGGGCCAACGTCCTGACTTTC. This translates into CAWSLGQPGANVLTF.

The chain employs TRBV6-5 and TRBJ1-1; 7 positions agree with TRBD1. Trimming removed 3 bases from V and 4 bases from J; junction bases left unmatched: 8. CDR1 is MNHEY and CDR2 is SVGAGI in the germline V gene. The CDR3 has 15 amino acids. The CDR3 DNA reads TGTGCCAGCAGTTATTGGAACAGGGGCGGCACTGAAGCTTTCTTT. Its translation is CASSYWNRGGTEAFF.

The chain carries TRBV6-5 and TRBJ2-2, with TRBD1 matching 9 bases. The ends lost 6 bases at V and 5 bases at J; junction bases unmatched: 7. The CDR3 sequence is 15 residues long. Germline V CDR1 and CDR2: MNHEY, SVGAGI. The CDR3 spells CASSEPGQGTGELFF. CDR3 nucleotides: TGTGCCAGCAGCGAGCCGGGACAGGGAACCGGGGAGCTGTTTTTT.

This CDR3 reads CASRQSSGRYQETQYF. CDR3 DNA: TGTGCCAGCAGGCAATCTAGCGGGAGGTACCAAGAGACCCAGTACTTC. The chain has TRBV7-9 and TRBJ2-5, with 11 nucleotides matching TRBD2. The CDR3 runs 16 residues. The ends lost 6 bases at V and 0 bases at J; junction bases unmatched: 6. Germline CDR1 SEHNR, CDR2 FQNEAQ (reference sequence).

The chain couples TRBV7-2 to TRBJ1-1, with D unresolved. The germline CDR1 and CDR2 sequences are SGHTA and FQGNSA. Trimming pared 1 base from V and 1 base from J, leaving 7 bases between. This CDR3 is built from 14 residues. The CDR3 nucleotides are TGTGCCAGCAGCTTAGGGCAGCGGAACACTGAAGCTTTCTTT. Its translation is CASSLGQRNTEAFF.

The chain joins TRBV10-3 to TRBJ1-2; maybe TRBD1 (6 bases). Trimming left V 0 bases short and J 12 bases short, with 17 bases between. From germline, CDR1 is ENHRY and CDR2 SYGVKD. This CDR3 is built from 14 residues. The CDR3 region is CAISESGQGTENTF. The CDR3 nucleotides are TGTGCCATCAGTGAGTCGGGACAAGGCACGGAAAACACCTTC.

The chain joins TRBV29-1 to TRBJ1-1, with 8 nucleotides matching TRBD1. With 4 bases clipped from V and 1 base from J, the junction kept 8 bases outside the gene matches. This CDR3 comprises 15 residues. In germline, CDR1 is SQVTM, CDR2 ANQGSEA. The CDR3 DNA reads as TGCAGCGTTGCATCAAACCAGGGGGCGAACACTGAAGCTTTCTTT. As protein: CSVASNQGANTEAFF.

The rearrangement links TRBV20-1 to TRBJ1-2, with D perhaps matching TRBD1 (5 bases). The V gene's germline CDR1 is DFQATT and CDR2 SNEGSKA (reference sequence). The length of the CDR3 is 10 residues. Trimming took off 4 bases at V and 8 bases at J, with 8 bases between the two ends. CDR3 coding DNA: TGCAGTGCTACCAGGGAAGGCTACACCTTC. Protein: CSATREGYTF.

The J gene is TRBJ2-3, the V gene TRBV19; D call uncertain. Trimming pared 11 bases from V and 4 bases from J, leaving 19 bases between. The germline CDR1 and CDR2 sequences are LNHDA and SQIVND (reference sequence). This CDR3 is 14 amino acids long. CDR3 sequence (DNA): TGTGCCTCCCAAGAGAGTAGTGGGCCAGATACGCAGTATTTT. Translation: CASQESSGPDTQYF.

The rearrangement joins TRBV30 to TRBJ2-7; the match to TRBD2 covers 9 bases. The CDR3 totals 13 residues. Trimming took 1 base from V and 4 from J; bases not matched to a gene: 2. Germline V CDR1 and CDR2: GTSNPN, SVGIG (reference sequence). The CDR3 reads CAWSASGRYEQYF. CDR3 DNA sequence: TGTGCCTGGAGTGCCAGCGGGAGGTACGAGCAGTACTTC. Supplemented by reference TRBV30 and TRBJ2-7, the full variable domain reads SQTIHQWPATLVQPVGSPLSLECTVEGTSNPNLYWYRQAAGRGLQLLFYSVGIGQISSEVPQNLSASRPQDRQFILSSKKLLLSDSGFYLCAWSASGRYEQYFGPGTRLTVT.

V gene TRBV4-3 combines with J gene TRBJ2-7, with 8 positions matching TRBD1. V dropped 1 base and J dropped 2; count of bases not matched to a gene: 4. The germline gives CDR1 LGHNA, CDR2 YSLEER. CDR3 length: 15 residues. The CDR3 here is CASSQGTGLTYEQYF. CDR3 DNA: TGCGCCAGCAGCCAAGGGACAGGGCTGACCTACGAGCAGTACTTC.

V and J are TRBV18 and TRBJ1-3; TRBD1 matches at 7 bases. Germline trimming cut 5 bases from V and 0 bases from J; bases unmatched to any gene: 7. CDR1 is KGHSH and CDR2 is LQKENI in the germline V gene. The CDR3 spans 16 residues. The CDR3 DNA follows: TGTGCCAGCTCATCCACAGGGGTCTCCTCTGGAAACACCATATATTTT. Translating it yields CASSSTGVSSGNTIYF.

V usage is TRBV4-3 and J usage is TRBJ1-6, with D perhaps TRBD1 (5 bases). With 1 base removed from V and 10 bases from J, the gap between germline ends came to 11 bases. CDR3 length: 14 residues. The germline V gene has CDR1 LGHNA and CDR2 YSLEER. The CDR3 bases are TGCGCCAGCAGCCAAGGGGCAGGGTTATCACCCCTCCACTTT. Protein: CASSQGAGLSPLHF.

This chain links TRBV18 with TRBJ1-3; D is unresolved. The CDR3 is 16 amino acids. Germline-derived CDR1 and CDR2 are KGHSH and LQKENI. Trimming stripped 3 bases from V and 2 bases from J, with 14 bases between. The CDR3 DNA follows: TGTGCCAGCTCACCTGAGTTGAGTGCCACTGGAAACACCATATATTTT. Translated, it gives CASSPELSATGNTIYF.

The V gene is TRBV7-9, the J gene TRBJ1-1, with D possibly being TRBD1 (6 bases). V gave up 6 bases and J gave up 7 bases, with 18 bases separating them. Per germline, CDR1 SEHNR and CDR2 FQNEAQ (reference sequence). This CDR3 is 14 amino acids long. CDR3 protein: CASRLTTGPDEAFF. The CDR3 region has the DNA TGTGCCAGCAGACTGACAACAGGGCCGGATGAAGCTTTCTTT.

The CDR3: CASSKQGANYGYTF. For the CDR3, the DNA is TGTGCCAGCAGTAAACAGGGGGCCAACTATGGCTACACCTTC. This sequence joins TRBV5-6 and TRBJ1-2; 9 bases line up with TRBD1. This CDR3 comprises 14 residues. Per germline, CDR1 SGHDT and CDR2 YYEEEE. V shed 5 bases and J 2 bases; nucleotides not matched to a gene: 4.

The chain couples TRBV19 to TRBJ2-7; the match to TRBD1 covers 7 bases. Losses at the gene ends were 4 bases for V and 1 base for J; bases not matched to a gene: 4. Looked up from germline, CDR1 is LNHDA and CDR2 is SQIVND (reference sequence). The CDR3 runs 14 residues. The CDR3 DNA follows: TGTGCCAGTAGTACTATGACAGGGTCCTACGAGCAGTACTTC. It translates to CASSTMTGSYEQYF.

This clone was detected only once. The chain couples TRBV19 to TRBJ1-2, with a weak D call TRBD1 (5 bases). Trimming stripped 9 bases from V and 4 bases from J, with 21 bases between. The germline V gene has CDR1 LNHDA and CDR2 SQIVND (reference sequence). The CDR3 totals 15 residues. CDR3 sequence (DNA): TGTGCCAGCCTCGATTGGAGGGGCCCCCTCTATGGCTACACCTTC. This encodes CASLDWRGPLYGYTF.

This clone is a singleton in its sample. The chain employs TRBV11-2 and TRBJ2-1; 11 bases line up with TRBD2. CDR3 size: 15 residues. J lost 10 bases, V lost 4 bases, and 9 bases had no gene match. The germline gives CDR1 SGHAT, CDR2 FQNNGV. The chain's CDR3 is CASSSLAGAIGEQFF. CDR3 nucleotides: TGTGCCAGCAGCTCACTAGCGGGGGCTATCGGCGAGCAGTTCTTC.